A single sample is the source of the 6 T cell receptor beta chains below, sequenced in a study of long-term antiretroviral therapy in people with HIV. The authors ran the immunoSEQ assay, v3.0, at survey level. Data came from immunoSEQ multiplex PCR; TCRdb stores just in-frame clones and leaves some out. The table shows fewer than 35,000 clones, with 65% to 80% occurring only once. The sequences come from unsorted PBMCs, collected 2 years after starting antiretroviral therapy. These receptors were collected from a woman aged 45-60 years with HIV.

The chain recombines TRBV28 with TRBJ1-4; D is perhaps TRBD1 (5 bases). The CDR3 sequence is 14 residues long. Trimming pared 5 bases from V and 8 bases from J, leaving 15 bases between. CDR1 is MDHEN and CDR2 is SYDVKM in the germline V gene. The CDR3 DNA follows: TGTGCCAGCAGTGGGACGGCCCCGGTGGAAAAACTGTTTTTT. It yields the protein CASSGTAPVEKLFF.

V and J are TRBV7-2 and TRBJ2-1, with TRBD2 identical over 10 bases. This CDR3 comprises 14 residues. The germline CDR1 and CDR2 sequences are SGHTA and FQGNSA. V lost 4 bases and J lost 10; bases outside the gene matches: 7. Written as DNA, the CDR3 is TGTGCCAGCAGCTGGCTAGCGGGGGTTGGAGAGCAGTTCTTC. Its protein is CASSWLAGVGEQFF.

The genes are TRBV4-2 and TRBJ2-7; the D gene is possibly TRBD2 (5 bases). The V end lost 1 base, the J end lost 3 bases, and 7 bases lay between the germline ends. The length of the CDR3 is 13 residues. CDR1 is LGHNA, CDR2 YNFKEQ, per germline. The CDR3 DNA reads TGTGCCAGCAGCCAAGCCCGGGACTACGAGCAGTACTTC. Its translation is CASSQARDYEQYF.

V usage is TRBV5-6 and J usage is TRBJ1-2; D remains ambiguous. Germline loops: CDR1 SGHDT, CDR2 YYEEEE. The V gene lost 1 base and the J gene lost 5 bases, with 6 bases spanning the gap. The length of the CDR3 is 12 residues. The CDR3 DNA is TGTGCCAGCAGCTTGTTTCGGTATGGCTACACCTTC. This encodes CASSLFRYGYTF.

This clone was observed a few times. This sequence joins TRBV27 and TRBJ1-5; TRBD1 agrees at 7 bases. This CDR3 is built from 15 residues. After removal of 8 bases from V and 2 bases from J, the junction contained 9 bases not matched to a gene. Germline loops: CDR1 MNHEY, CDR2 SMNVEV (reference sequence). CDR3 in amino acids: CASGRGGGGNQPQHF. DNA of the CDR3: TGTGCCAGCGGTAGGGGAGGGGGCGGCAATCAGCCCCAGCATTTT.

The rearrangement links TRBV25-1 to TRBJ2-5, with D maybe TRBD1 (5 bases). Per germline, CDR1 MGHDK and CDR2 SYGVNS. The CDR3 is made up of 15 amino acids. V lost 8 bases to trimming and J lost 0 bases, with 16 bases between them. The CDR3 region is CASGLDSSYQETQYF. As DNA, the CDR3 is TGTGCCAGCGGCTTAGACAGCTCGTACCAAGAGACCCAGTACTTC.